The 9 T cell receptor beta chains below all came from one sample that was sequenced in a study of cytomegalovirus exposure and HLA in healthy donors. Amplification used 60 Vbeta primers and 13 Jbeta primers. The repertoire was sequenced with immunoSEQ multiplex PCR; TCRdb's copy has only in-frame clones and lacks some. The data show over 130,000 clones, around three quarters seen once. Sequenced input: PBMCs. The receptors shown here come from a middle-aged woman in good health and CMV-seropositive.

This rearrangement joins TRBV5-1 to TRBJ1-4; 9 nucleotides align to TRBD1. The germline CDR1 and CDR2 sequences are SGHRS and YFSETQ. J gave up 7 bases and V 0 bases, and 7 bases lay outside the gene matches. CDR3 length: 16 residues. CDR3: CASSLGGQGLGEKLFF. The CDR3 DNA follows: TGCGCCAGCAGCTTGGGCGGACAGGGGCTCGGTGAAAAACTGTTTTTT. Using reference TRBV5-1 and TRBJ1-4 for the parts outside the CDR3, the full variable domain is KAGVTQTPRYLIKTRGQQVTLSCSPISGHRSVSWYQQTPGQGLQFLFEYFSETQRNKGNFPGRFSGRQFSNSRSEMNVSTLELGDSALYLCASSLGGQGLGEKLFFGSGTQLSVL.

Notes on this clone: At one end, the junction sequence differs from germline, possibly due to a read error. This rearrangement joins TRBV7-7 to TRBJ2-5; 9 nucleotides agree with TRBD2. The CDR3 has 15 residues. CDR1 and CDR2 (germline): SSHAT, FNYEAQ (reference sequence). The CDR3: CASSESILAGETQYF. For the CDR3, the DNA is TGTGCTAGCAGCGAGTCGATACTAGCGGGAGAGACCCAGTACTTC.

This clone was seen a few times. The gene calls are TRBV11-2 and TRBJ2-7; 10 nucleotides match TRBD2. Germline V lookup: CDR1 SGHAT, CDR2 FQNNGV. The J segment lost 2 bases and the V segment lost 4 bases, leaving 5 bases of the junction unmatched. The CDR3 is made up of 15 amino acids. The CDR3 region is CASSYLLAGAYEQYF. The CDR3 DNA reads as TGTGCCAGCAGCTACCTCCTAGCGGGGGCCTACGAGCAGTACTTC.

The genes are TRBV10-1 and TRBJ2-3; tentatively, D is TRBD1 (6 bases). The CDR3 runs 13 residues. V was cut by 1 base and J by 8 bases, with 10 bases left in between. CDR1 WNHNN and CDR2 SYGVQD come from the germline V gene (reference sequence). The CDR3 DNA reads TGCGCCAGCAGTGAGTACAGGGCGGGTACGCAGTATTTT. The encoded protein is CASSEYRAGTQYF.

This clone has only a few counts. The chain joins TRBV7-9 to TRBJ2-3; the match to TRBD2 covers 13 bases. Losses at the gene ends were 1 base for V and 1 base for J; bases not matched to a gene: 2. CDR1 and CDR2 (germline): SEHNR, FQNEAQ (reference sequence). CDR3 size: 17 residues. The chain's CDR3 is CASSLGLAGGGTDTQYF. CDR3 in DNA: TGTGCCAGCAGCTTAGGACTAGCGGGAGGCGGCACAGATACGCAGTATTTT.

V gene TRBV5-1 combines with J gene TRBJ2-2, with D perhaps matching TRBD1 (6 bases). CDR3 length equals 15 residues. V was shortened by 2 bases and J by 6 bases, with 14 bases between the two germline ends. Germline values: CDR1 SGHRS, CDR2 YFSETQ. The CDR3 loop is CASSFRDPGAGELFF. In DNA, the CDR3 is TGCGCCAGCAGCTTCCGGGACCCAGGGGCCGGGGAGCTGTTTTTT.

This chain connects TRBV29-1 to TRBJ2-3; perhaps TRBD1 as D (6 bases). The CDR3 totals 11 residues. Between the trimmed V and J ends, which lost 7 bases and 7 bases, there was a span of 12 bases. Per germline, CDR1 SQVTM and CDR2 ANQGSEA. CDR3 coding DNA: TGCAGCGGCCAGGGGTCAAATACGCAGTATTTT. Translated, it gives CSGQGSNTQYF.

V and J are TRBV9 and TRBJ2-1; possibly TRBD2 for D (6 bases). V was shortened by 4 bases and J by 9 bases, with 11 bases between the two germline ends. The CDR3 is made up of 12 amino acids. Germline CDR1 and CDR2: SGDLS and YYNGEE. CDR3 amino acids: CASSPPSVEQFF. The DNA for the CDR3 is TGTGCCAGCAGCCCACCTAGCGTTGAGCAGTTCTTC.

This rearrangement joins TRBV5-1 to TRBJ1-1; TRBD1 might be the D (6 bases). CDR3 size: 15 residues. Trimming removed 1 base at V and 4 bases at J, with 14 bases between. The V gene's germline CDR1 is SGHRS and CDR2 YFSETQ. CDR3 protein: CASSLSRQVSTEAFF. CDR3 coding DNA: TGCGCCAGCAGCTTGAGTAGACAGGTATCCACTGAAGCTTTCTTT.